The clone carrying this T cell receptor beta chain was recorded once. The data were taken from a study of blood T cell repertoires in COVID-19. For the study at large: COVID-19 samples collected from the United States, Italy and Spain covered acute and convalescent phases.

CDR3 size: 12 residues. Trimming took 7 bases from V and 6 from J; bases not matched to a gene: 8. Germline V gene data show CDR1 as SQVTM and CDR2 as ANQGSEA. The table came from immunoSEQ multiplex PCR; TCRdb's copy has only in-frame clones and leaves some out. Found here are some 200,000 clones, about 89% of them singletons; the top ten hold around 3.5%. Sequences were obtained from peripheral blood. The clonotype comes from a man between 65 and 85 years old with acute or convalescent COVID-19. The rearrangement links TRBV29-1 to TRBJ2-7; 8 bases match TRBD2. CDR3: CSAGGSSGEQYF. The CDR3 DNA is TGCAGCGCGGGGGGGAGCTCCGGCGAGCAGTACTTC.